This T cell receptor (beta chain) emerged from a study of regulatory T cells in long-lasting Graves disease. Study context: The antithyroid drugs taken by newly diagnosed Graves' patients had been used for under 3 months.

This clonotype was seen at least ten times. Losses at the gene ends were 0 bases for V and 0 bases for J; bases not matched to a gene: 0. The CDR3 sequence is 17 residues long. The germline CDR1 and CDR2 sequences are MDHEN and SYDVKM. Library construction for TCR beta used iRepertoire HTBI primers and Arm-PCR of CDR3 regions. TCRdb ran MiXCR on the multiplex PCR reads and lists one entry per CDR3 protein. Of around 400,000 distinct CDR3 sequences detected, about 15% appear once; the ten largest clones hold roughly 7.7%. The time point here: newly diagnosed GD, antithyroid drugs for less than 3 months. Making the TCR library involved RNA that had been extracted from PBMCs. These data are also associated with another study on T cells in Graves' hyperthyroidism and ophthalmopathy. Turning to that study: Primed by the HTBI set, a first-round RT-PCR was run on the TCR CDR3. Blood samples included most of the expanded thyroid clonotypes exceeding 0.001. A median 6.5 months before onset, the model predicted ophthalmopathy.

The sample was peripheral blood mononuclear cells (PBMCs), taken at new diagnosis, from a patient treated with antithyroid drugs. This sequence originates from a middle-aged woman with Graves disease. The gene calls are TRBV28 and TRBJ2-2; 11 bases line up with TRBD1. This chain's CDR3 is CASSLWGQGANTGELFF. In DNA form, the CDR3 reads TGTGCCAGCAGTTTATGGGGACAGGGGGCGAACACCGGGGAGCTGTTTTTT.